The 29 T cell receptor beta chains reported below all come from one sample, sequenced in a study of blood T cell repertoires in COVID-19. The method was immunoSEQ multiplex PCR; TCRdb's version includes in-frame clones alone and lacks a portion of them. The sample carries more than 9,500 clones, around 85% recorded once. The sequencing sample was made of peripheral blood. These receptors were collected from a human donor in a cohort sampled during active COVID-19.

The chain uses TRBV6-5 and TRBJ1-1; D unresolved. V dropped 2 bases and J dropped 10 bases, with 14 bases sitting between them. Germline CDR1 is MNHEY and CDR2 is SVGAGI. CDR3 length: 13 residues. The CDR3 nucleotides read TGTGCCAGCAGTTACGGAGGAAGATCCCGAGCTTTCTTT. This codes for CASSYGGRSRAFF.

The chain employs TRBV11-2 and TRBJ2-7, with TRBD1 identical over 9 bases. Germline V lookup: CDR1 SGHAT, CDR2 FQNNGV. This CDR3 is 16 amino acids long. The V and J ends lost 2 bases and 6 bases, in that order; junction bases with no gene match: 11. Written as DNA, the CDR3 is TGTGCCAGCAGCTTAAAGATCCGGGACAGGGTTACCGAGCAGTACTTC. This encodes CASSLKIRDRVTEQYF.

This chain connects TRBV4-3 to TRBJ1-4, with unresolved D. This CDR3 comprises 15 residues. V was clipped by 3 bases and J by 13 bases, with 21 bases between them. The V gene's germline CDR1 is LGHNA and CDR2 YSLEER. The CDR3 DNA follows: TGCGCCAGCAGCCACGCCGGGGTACCAATGTCAGGACTGTTTTTT. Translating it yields CASSHAGVPMSGLFF.

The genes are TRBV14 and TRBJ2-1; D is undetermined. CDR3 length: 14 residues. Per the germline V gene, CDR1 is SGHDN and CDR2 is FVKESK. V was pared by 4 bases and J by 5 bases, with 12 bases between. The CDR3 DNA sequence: TGTGCCAGCAGCCCCCAGGTTGGCAACAATGAGCAGTTCTTC. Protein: CASSPQVGNNEQFF. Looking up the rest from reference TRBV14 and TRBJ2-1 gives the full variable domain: EAGVTQFPSHSVIEKGQTVTLRCDPISGHDNLYWYRRVMGKEIKFLLHFVKESKQDESGMPNNRFLAERTGGTYSTLKVQPAELEDSGVYFCASSPQVGNNEQFFGPGTRLTVL.

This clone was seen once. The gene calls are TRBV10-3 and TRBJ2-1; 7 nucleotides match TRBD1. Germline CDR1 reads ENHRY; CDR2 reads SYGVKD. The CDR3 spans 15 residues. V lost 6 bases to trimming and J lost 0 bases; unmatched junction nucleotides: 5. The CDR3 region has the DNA TGTGCCATCAGATTAGGACAGGTCTCCTACAATGAGCAGTTCTTC. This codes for CAIRLGQVSYNEQFF.

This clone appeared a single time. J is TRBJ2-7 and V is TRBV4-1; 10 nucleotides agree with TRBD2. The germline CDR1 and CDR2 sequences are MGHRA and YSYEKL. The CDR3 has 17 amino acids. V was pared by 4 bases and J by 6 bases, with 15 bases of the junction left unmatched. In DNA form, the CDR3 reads TGCGCCAGCAGCCCCCTAGGGGGTAGCGGGGGGACTAGCGAGCAGTACTTC. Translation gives CASSPLGGSGGTSEQYF.

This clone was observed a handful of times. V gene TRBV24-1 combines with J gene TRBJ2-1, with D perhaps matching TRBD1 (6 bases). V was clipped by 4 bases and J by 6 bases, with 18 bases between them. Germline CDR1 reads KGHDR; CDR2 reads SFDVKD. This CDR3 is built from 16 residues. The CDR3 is CATSDRDRSQTNEQFF. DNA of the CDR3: TGTGCCACCAGTGACCGAGACAGGTCCCAAACCAATGAGCAGTTCTTC.

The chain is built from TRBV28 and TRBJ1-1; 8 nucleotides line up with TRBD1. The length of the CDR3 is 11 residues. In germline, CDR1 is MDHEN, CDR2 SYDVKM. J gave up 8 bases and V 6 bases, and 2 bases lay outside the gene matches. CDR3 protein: CASSRDREAFF. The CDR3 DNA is TGTGCCAGCAGCCGGGACAGGGAAGCTTTCTTT.

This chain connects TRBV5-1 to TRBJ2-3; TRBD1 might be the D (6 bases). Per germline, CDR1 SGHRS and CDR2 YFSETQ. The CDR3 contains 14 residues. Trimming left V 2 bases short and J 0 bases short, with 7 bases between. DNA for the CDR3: TGCGCCAGCAGCTTAGGACAGAGCACAGATACGCAGTATTTT. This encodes CASSLGQSTDTQYF.

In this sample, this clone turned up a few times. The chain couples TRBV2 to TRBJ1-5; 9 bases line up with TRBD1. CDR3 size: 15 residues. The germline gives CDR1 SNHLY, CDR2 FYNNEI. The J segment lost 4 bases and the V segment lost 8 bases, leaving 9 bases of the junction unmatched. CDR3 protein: CASGGTGRVNQPQHF. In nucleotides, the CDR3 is TGTGCCAGCGGAGGGACAGGGCGGGTTAATCAGCCCCAGCATTTT.

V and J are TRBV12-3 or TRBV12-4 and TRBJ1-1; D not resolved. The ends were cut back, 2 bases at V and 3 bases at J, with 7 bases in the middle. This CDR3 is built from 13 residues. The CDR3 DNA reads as TGTGCCAGCAGTTTACGCACGGACACTGAAGCTTTCTTT. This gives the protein CASSLRTDTEAFF.

The CDR3 region is CASSSSGGTLTGELFF. For the CDR3, the DNA is TGTGCCAGCAGCTCCTCGGGGGGGACACTCACCGGGGAGCTGTTTTTT. This rearrangement joins TRBV5-5 to TRBJ2-2; 8 bases fit TRBD2. Trimming cost V 3 bases and J 4 bases; bases outside gene matches: 8. CDR1 is SGHKS and CDR2 is YYEKEE in the germline V gene (reference sequence). This CDR3 is built from 16 residues.

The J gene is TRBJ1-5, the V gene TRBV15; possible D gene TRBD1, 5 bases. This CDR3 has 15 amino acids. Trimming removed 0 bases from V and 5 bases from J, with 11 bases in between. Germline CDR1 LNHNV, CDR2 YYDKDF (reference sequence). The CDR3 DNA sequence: TGTGCCACCAGCAGAGAGGCAGGGACTCATCAGCCCCAGCATTTT. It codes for CATSREAGTHQPQHF.

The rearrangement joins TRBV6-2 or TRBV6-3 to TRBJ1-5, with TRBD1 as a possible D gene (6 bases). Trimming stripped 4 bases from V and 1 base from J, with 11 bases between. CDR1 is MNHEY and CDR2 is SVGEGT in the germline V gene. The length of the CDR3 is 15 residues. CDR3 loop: CASSLPGTSNQPQHF. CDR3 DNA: TGTGCCAGCAGTTTACCCGGGACAAGCAATCAGCCCCAGCATTTT.

CDR3: CASYEQGRYEQYF. The CDR3 nucleotides are TGTGCCAGTTATGAGCAGGGGCGCTACGAGCAGTACTTC. The chain is built from TRBV28 and TRBJ2-7; the D gene is possibly TRBD1 (6 bases). CDR3 size: 13 residues. Germline values: CDR1 MDHEN, CDR2 SYDVKM. Trimming took off 9 bases at V and 3 bases at J, with 15 bases between the two ends.

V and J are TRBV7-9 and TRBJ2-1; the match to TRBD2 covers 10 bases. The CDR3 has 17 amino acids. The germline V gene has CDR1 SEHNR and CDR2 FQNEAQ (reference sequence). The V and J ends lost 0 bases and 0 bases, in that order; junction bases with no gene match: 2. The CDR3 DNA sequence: TGTGCCAGCAGCTTAGCTTGGACTAGCGGCTCCTACAATGAGCAGTTCTTC. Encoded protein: CASSLAWTSGSYNEQFF.

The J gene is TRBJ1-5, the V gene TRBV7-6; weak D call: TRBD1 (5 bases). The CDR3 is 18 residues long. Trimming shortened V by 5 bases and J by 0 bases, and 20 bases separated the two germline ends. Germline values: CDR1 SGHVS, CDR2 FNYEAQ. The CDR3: CASSPSTGIGDSNQPQHF. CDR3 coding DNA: TGTGCCAGCAGCCCGTCCACAGGCATAGGCGATAGCAATCAGCCCCAGCATTTT.

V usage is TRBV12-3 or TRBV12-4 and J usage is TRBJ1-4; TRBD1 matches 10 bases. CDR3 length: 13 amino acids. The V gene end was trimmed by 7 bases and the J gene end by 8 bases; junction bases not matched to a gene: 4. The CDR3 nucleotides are TGTGCCAGCAACTTGGACAGGGGGGAAAAACTGTTTTTT. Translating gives CASNLDRGEKLFF.

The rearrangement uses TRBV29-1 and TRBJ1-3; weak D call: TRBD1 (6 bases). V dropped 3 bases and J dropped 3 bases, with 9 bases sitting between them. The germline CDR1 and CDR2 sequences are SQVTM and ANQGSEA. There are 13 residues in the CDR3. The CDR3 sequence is CSVDGGLGNTIYF. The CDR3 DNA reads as TGCAGCGTTGACGGGGGGCTTGGAAACACCATATATTTT.

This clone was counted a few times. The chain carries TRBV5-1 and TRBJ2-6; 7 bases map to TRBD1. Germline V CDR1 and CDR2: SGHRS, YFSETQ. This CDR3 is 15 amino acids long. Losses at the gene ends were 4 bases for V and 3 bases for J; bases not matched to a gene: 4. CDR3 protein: CASSTQGYGANVLTF. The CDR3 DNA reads TGCGCCAGCAGCACACAGGGGTATGGGGCCAACGTCCTGACTTTC.

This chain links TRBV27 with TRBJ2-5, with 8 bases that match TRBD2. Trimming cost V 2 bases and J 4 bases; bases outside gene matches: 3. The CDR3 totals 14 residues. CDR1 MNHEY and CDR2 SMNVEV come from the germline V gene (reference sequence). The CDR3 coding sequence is TGTGCCAGCAGTTTAGGTCTAGCGGGAGAGACCCAGTACTTC. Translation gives CASSLGLAGETQYF.

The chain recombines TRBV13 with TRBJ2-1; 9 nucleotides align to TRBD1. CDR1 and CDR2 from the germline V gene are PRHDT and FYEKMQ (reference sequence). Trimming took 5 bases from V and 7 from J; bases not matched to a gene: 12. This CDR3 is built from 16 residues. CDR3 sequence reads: CASSTLGDRVINEQFF. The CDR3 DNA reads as TGTGCCAGCAGCACCCTTGGGGACAGGGTAATTAATGAGCAGTTCTTC.

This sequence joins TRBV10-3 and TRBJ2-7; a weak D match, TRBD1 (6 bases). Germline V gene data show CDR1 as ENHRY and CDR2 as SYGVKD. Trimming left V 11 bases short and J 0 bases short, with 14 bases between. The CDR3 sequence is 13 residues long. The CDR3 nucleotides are TGTGCCTTTAGGGGGTTGAGCTCCTACGAGCAGTACTTC. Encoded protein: CAFRGLSSYEQYF.

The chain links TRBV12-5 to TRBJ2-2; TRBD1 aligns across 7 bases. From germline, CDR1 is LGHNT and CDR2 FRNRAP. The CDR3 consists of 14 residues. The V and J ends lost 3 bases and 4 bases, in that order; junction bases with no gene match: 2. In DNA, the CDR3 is TGTGCTAGTGGTTTAACAGGGGCCACCGGGGAGCTGTTTTTT. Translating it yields CASGLTGATGELFF.

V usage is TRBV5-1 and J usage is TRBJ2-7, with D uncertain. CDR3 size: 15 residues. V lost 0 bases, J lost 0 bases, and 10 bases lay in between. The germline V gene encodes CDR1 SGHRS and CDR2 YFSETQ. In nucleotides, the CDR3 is TGCGCCAGCAGCTTGGGACACTCTACCTCCTACGAGCAGTACTTC. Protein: CASSLGHSTSYEQYF. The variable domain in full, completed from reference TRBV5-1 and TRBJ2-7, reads KAGVTQTPRYLIKTRGQQVTLSCSPISGHRSVSWYQQTPGQGLQFLFEYFSETQRNKGNFPGRFSGRQFSNSRSEMNVSTLELGDSALYLCASSLGHSTSYEQYFGPGTRLTVT.

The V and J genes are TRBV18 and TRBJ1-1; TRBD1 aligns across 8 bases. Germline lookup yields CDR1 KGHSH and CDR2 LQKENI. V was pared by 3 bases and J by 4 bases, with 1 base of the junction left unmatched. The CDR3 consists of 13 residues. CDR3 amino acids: CASSPQGATEAFF. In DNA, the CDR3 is TGTGCCAGCTCACCGCAGGGGGCCACTGAAGCTTTCTTT.

CDR3: CSAGQGEGYTF. The CDR3 DNA follows: TGCAGCGCGGGACAGGGCGAGGGCTACACCTTC. V usage is TRBV29-1 and J usage is TRBJ1-2; 9 bases map to TRBD1. CDR1 and CDR2 (germline): SQVTM, ANQGSEA. Losses at the gene ends were 7 bases for V and 8 bases for J; bases not matched to a gene: 5. The length of the CDR3 is 11 residues.

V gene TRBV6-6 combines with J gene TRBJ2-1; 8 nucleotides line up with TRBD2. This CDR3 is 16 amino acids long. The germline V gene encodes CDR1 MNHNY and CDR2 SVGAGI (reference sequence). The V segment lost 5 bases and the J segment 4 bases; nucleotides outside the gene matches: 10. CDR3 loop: CASSLTREGRYNEQFF. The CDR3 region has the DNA TGTGCCAGCAGTCTAACACGGGAGGGCCGGTACAATGAGCAGTTCTTC.

CDR3 protein: CASTQGVSGVYEQYF. CDR3 sequence (DNA): TGTGCCAGCACCCAGGGGGTGTCAGGGGTGTACGAGCAGTACTTC. The chain carries TRBV6-5 and TRBJ2-7, with TRBD1 matching 7 bases. Germline V gene data show CDR1 as MNHEY and CDR2 as SVGAGI. There are 15 residues in the CDR3. J lost 4 bases, V lost 7 bases, and 13 bases had no gene match.